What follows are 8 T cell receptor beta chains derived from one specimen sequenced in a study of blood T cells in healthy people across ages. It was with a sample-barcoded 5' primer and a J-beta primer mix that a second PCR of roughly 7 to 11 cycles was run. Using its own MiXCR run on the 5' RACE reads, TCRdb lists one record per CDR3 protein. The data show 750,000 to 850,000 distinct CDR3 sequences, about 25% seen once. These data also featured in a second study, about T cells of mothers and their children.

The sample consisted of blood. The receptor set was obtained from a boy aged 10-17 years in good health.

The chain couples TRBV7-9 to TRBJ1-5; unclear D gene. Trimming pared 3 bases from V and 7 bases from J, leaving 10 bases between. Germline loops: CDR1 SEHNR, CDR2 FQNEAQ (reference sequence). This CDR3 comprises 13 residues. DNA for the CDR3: TGTGCCAGCAGCTTGGGAGAATACCAGCCCCAGCATTTT. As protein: CASSLGEYQPQHF.

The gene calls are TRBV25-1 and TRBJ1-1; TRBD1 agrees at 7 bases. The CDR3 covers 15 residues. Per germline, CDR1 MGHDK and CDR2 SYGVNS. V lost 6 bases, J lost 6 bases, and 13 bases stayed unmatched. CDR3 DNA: TGTGCCAGCAGCCAACTACAGGGGAGTGTGTCTGAAGCTTTCTTT. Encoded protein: CASSQLQGSVSEAFF.

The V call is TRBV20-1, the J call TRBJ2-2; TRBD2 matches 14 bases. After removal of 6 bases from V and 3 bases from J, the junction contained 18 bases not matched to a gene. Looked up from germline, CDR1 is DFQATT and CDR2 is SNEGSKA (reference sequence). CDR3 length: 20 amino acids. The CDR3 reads CSARRPPGLAGALHTGELFF. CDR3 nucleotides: TGCAGTGCACGGCGGCCCCCGGGACTAGCGGGAGCACTCCACACCGGGGAGCTGTTTTTT.

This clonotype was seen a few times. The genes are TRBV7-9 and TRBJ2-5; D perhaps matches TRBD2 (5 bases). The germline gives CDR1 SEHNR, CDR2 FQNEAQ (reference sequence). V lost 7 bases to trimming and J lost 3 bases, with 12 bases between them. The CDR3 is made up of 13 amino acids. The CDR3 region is CASISDEEETQYF. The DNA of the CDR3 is TGTGCCAGCATTAGCGACGAAGAAGAGACCCAGTACTTC.

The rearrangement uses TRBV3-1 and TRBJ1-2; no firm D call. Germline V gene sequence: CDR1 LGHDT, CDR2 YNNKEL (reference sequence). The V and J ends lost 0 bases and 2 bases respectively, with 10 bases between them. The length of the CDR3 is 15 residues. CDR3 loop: CASSQDVLGNYGYTF. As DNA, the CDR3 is TGTGCCAGCAGCCAAGATGTTTTGGGGAACTATGGCTACACCTTC.

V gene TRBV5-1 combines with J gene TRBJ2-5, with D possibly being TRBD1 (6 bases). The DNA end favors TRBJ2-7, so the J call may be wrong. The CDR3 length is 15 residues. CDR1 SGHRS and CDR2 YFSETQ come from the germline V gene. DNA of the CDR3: TGCGCCAGCAGCTCCTCCGGGGACACCTACTACGAGCAGTACTTC. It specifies CASSSSGDTYYEQYF.

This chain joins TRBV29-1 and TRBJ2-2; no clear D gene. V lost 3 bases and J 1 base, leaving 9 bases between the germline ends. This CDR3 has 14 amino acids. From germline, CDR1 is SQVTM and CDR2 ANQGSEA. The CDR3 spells CSVDVAGNTGELFF. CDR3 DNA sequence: TGCAGCGTTGATGTGGCAGGGAACACCGGGGAGCTGTTTTTT.

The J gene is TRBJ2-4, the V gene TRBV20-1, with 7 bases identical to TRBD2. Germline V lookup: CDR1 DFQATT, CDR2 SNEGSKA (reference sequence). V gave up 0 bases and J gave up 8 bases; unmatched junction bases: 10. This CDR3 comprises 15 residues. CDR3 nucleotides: TGCAGTGCTAGAGATGGGGCGGGAGCTACGGACATTCAGTACTTC. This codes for CSARDGAGATDIQYF.